This TCR beta chain is drawn from a study of blood T cell repertoires in COVID-19. The J segment lost 5 bases and the V segment lost 4 bases, leaving 8 bases of the junction unmatched. In germline, CDR1 is SGDLS, CDR2 YYNGEE. The CDR3 is 15 residues long. In the original workflow: The authors estimated nucleated cell counts from reference gene primer amplification. TCRdb's table, derived via immunoSEQ multiplex PCR, lists solely in-frame clones and lacks some. D and trimming were read from the DNA, whereas the V and J calls and clone size are those reported in that table. The data hold 150,000 to 200,000 clones, with 82% observed a single time.

The TCR comes from a woman aged 55-75 years with COVID-19, enrolled during active disease. This rearrangement joins TRBV9 to TRBJ2-2; 7 bases fit TRBD2. What was sequenced was peripheral blood. This chain's CDR3 is CASSFRGDHTGELFF. The DNA for the CDR3 is TGTGCCAGCAGCTTCCGGGGGGACCATACCGGGGAGCTGTTTTTT.